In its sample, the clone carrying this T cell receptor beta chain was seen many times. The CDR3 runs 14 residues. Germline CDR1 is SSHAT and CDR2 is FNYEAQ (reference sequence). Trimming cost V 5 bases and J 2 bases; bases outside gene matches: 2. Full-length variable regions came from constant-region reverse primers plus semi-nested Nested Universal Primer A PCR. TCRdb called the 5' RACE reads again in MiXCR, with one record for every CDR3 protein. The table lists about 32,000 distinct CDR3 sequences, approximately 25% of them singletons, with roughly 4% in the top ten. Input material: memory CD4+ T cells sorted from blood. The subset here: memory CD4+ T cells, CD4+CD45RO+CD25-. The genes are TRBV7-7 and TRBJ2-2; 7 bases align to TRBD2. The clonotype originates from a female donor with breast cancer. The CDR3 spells CASSGDYNTGELFF. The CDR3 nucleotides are TGTGCCAGCAGCGGGGACTATAACACCGGGGAGCTGTTTTTT.